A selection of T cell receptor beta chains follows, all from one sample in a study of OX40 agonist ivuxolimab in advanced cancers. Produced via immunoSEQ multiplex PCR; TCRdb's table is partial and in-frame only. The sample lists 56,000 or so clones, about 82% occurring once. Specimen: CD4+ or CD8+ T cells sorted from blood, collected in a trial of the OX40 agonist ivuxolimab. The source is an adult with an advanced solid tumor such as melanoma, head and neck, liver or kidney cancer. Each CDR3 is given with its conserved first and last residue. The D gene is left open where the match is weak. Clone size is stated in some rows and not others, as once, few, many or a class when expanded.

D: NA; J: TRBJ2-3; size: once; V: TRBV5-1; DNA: TGCGCCAGCAAGGGTCTCACAGATACGCAGTATTTT; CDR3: CASKGLTDTQYF
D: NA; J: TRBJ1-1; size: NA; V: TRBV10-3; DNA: TGTGCCATCAGCGTTGACAGGACCACTGAAGCTTTCTTT; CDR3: CAISVDRTTEAFF
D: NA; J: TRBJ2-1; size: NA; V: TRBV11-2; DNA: TGTGCCAGCAGCTTAGATGGGGGACTCTTCAGGGAGCAGTTCTTC; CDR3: CASSLDGGLFREQFF
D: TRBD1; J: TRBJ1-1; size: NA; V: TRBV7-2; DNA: TGTGCCAGCAGCTTAGGTGGGACAGTGAACACTGAAGCTTTCTTT; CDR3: CASSLGGTVNTEAFF
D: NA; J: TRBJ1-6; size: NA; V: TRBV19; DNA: TGTGCCACCTCGGAACTGTATCATTCACCCCTCCACTTT; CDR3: CATSELYHSPLHF
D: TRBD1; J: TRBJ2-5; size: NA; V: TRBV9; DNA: TGTGCCAGCAGCCCTTGGACAGGGGGCGGAGAGACCCAGTACTTC; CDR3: CASSPWTGGGETQYF
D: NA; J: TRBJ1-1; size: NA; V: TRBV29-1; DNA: TGCAGCGCGTTGATGTCCAGGGGCACTGAAGCTTTCTTT; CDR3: CSALMSRGTEAFF
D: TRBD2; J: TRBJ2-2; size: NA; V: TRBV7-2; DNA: TGTGCCAGCAGCCTATCTAGCGGGGGGACCACCGGGGAGCTGTTTTTT; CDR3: CASSLSSGGTTGELFF
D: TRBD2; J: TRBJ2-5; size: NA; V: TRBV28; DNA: TGTGCCGGACTTGTAGCGGGGGGCCCGAGGACCCAGTACTTC; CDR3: CAGLVAGGPRTQYF
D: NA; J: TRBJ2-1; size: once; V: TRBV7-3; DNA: TGTGCCAGCAGCCCCGCGGGGGCACCATACAATGAGCAGTTCTTC; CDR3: CASSPAGAPYNEQFF
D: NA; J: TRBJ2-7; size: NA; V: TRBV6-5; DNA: TGTGCCAGCAGCCCAACTCAGGGACAGCAGTACTTC; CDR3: CASSPTQGQQYF
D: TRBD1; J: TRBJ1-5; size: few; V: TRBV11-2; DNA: TGTGCCAGCAGCGCCGACAGGGGTATTGGTCAGCCCCAGCATTTT; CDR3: CASSADRGIGQPQHF
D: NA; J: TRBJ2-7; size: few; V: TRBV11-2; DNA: TGTGCCAGCAGCGGGCTCGGGGCGGACTACGAGCAGTACTTC; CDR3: CASSGLGADYEQYF
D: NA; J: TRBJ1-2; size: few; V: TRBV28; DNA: TGTGCCAGCAGTTTTATGATTGGCGATCAAGACTATGGCTACACCTTC; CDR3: CASSFMIGDQDYGYTF
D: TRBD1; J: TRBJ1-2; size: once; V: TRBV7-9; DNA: TGTGCCAGCAGCTTAGCGGGACAGACCTATGGCTACACCTTC; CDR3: CASSLAGQTYGYTF
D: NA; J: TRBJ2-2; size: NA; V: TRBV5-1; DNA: TGCGCCAGCACCCAAAGAGGGGGAACCGGGGAGCTGTTTTTT; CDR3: CASTQRGGTGELFF
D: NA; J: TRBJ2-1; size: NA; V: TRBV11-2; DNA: TGTGCCAGCAGCACCCCCCGCCGGAGCAATGAGCAGTTCTTC; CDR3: CASSTPRRSNEQFF
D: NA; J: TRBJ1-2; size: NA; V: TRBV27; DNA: TGTGCCAGCACCGATGGCGAGGGTAACTATGGCTACACCTTC; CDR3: CASTDGEGNYGYTF
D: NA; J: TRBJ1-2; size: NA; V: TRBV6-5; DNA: TGTGCCAGCATGGGGGTGGCGTATAACTATGGCTACACCTTC; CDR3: CASMGVAYNYGYTF
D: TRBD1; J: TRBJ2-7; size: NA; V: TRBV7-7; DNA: TGTGCTAGCAGCTTACCAACCGGGACAGCCGCCTACGAGCAGTACTTC; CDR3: CASSLPTGTAAYEQYF
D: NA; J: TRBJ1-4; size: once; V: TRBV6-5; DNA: TGTGCCAGCACTAGGGTAGCTAATGAAAAACTGTTTTTT; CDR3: CASTRVANEKLFF
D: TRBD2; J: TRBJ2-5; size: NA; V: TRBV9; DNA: TGTGCCAGCAGCGTTCTAGCGGAGCAAGAGACCCAGTACTTC; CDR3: CASSVLAEQETQYF
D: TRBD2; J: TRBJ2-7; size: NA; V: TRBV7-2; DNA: TGTGCCAGCAGCCTCCTAGCGGGGGTGCACGAGCAGTACTTC; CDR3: CASSLLAGVHEQYF
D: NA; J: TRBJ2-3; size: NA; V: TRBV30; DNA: TGTGCCTGGAGGTTCGGAACTAGACTCAAGAGGACAGATACGCAGTATTTT; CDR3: CAWRFGTRLKRTDTQYF
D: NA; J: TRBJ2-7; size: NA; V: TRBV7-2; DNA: TGTGCCAGCAGCCTACTTGCCCACGGCTCGTCGCGATCCTACGAGCAGTACTTC; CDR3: CASSLLAHGSSRSYEQYF
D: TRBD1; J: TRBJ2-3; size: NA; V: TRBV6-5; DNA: TGTGCCAGCAGTTACTCAGGACAGGCCACAGATACGCAGTATTTT; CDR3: CASSYSGQATDTQYF
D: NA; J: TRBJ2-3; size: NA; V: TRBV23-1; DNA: TGCGCCAGCAGCAAGGGCACAGATACGCAGTATTTT; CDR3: CASSKGTDTQYF
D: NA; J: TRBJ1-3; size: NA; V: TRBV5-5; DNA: TGTGCCAGCAGCTTGGAACTCAGCCCGATCTCTGGAAACACCATATATTTT; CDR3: CASSLELSPISGNTIYF
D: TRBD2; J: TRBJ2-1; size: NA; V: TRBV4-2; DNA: TGTGCCAGCAGCACAAGCGGGGGGGCCCGCAATGAGCAGTTCTTC; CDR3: CASSTSGGARNEQFF
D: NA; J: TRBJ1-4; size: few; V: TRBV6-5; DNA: TGTGCCAGCAGTTACTCGATTCAGGGAGGCGAAAAACTGTTTTTT; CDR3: CASSYSIQGGEKLFF
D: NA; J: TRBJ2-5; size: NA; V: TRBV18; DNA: TGTGCCAGCTCACCCGGGCACCAAGAGACCCAGTACTTC; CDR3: CASSPGHQETQYF
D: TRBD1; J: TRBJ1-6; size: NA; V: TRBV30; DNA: TGTGCCTTGACGGGACAGGGGTATTCACCCCTCCACTTT; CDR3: CALTGQGYSPLHF
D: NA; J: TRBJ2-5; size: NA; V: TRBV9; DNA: TGTGCCAGCAGCGTAGTAGGACTAAACCAAGAGACCCAGTACTTC; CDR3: CASSVVGLNQETQYF
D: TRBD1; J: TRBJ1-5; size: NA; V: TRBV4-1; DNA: TGCGCCAGCAGCCCTCCAGGGGGCGCGAATCAGCCCCAGCATTTT; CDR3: CASSPPGGANQPQHF
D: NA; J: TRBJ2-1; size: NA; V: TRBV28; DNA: TGTGCCAGTCAGATTACGGTCGCCTACAATGAGCAGTTCTTC; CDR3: CASQITVAYNEQFF
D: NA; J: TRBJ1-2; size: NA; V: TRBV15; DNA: TGTGCCACCAGCTGGACAGAGAGGAATGGCTACACCTTC; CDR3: CATSWTERNGYTF
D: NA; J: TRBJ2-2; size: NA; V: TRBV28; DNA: TGTGCCAGCAGTCCTTTGTGGCCGGCAACAGCCGGGGAGCTGTTTTTT; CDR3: CASSPLWPATAGELFF
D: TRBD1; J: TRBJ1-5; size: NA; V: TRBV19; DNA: TGTGCCAGTAGTACAAGGGACAGGGGGAATCAGCCCCAGCATTTT; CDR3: CASSTRDRGNQPQHF
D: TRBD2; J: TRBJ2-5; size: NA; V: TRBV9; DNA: TGTGCCAGCAGCGTAGAGTTAGCGGGACTACAAGAGACCCAGTACTTC; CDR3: CASSVELAGLQETQYF
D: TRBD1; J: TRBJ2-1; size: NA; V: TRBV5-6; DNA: TGTGCCAGCAGCTTGGTAGGACAGGCCTCCTACAATGAGCAGTTCTTC; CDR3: CASSLVGQASYNEQFF
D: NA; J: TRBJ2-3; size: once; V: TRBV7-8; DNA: TGTGCCAGCAGCTTCAGGGGTCCCATTCTGGATACGCAGTATTTT; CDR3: CASSFRGPILDTQYF
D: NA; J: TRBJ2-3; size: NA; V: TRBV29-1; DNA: TGCAGCGTTGAGGGGTCGGGGGGCCCCCAACGAAAGCAGTATTTT; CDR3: CSVEGSGGPQRKQYF
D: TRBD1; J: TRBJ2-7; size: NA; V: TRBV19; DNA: TGTGCCAGTAGTATAGAAGGGACAGGGACCTACGAGCAGTACTTC; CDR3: CASSIEGTGTYEQYF
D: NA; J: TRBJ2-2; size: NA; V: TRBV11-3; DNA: TGTGCCAGCAGCCCCTCCCTTAGGACAGCGAACACCGGGGAGCTGTTTTTT; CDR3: CASSPSLRTANTGELFF
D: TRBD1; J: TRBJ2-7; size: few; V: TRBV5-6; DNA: TGTGCCAGCACCATCGGGGACAGGGAGGCCTGGGAGCAGTACTTC; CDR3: CASTIGDREAWEQYF
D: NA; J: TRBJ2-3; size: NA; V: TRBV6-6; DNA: TGTGCCAGCCAACCTCGCGGGGTAGGCACAGATACGCAGTATTTT; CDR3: CASQPRGVGTDTQYF